The clone carrying this T cell receptor beta chain was picked up a small number of times. Its antigen is undetermined. This sample was included in a study of T cells after yellow fever vaccination. Whole-study context: SMART-Seq v4 Ultra Low Input prepared libraries from low-cell fractions. Whole-study results and caveats: Booster sampling recovered most clones from primary vaccination (roughly 97% CD4, around 88% CD8).

The CDR3 consists of 15 residues. V was shortened by 0 bases and J by 5 bases, with 13 bases between the two germline ends. CDR1 is LGHNA, CDR2 YNFKEQ, per germline. Universal primer sites and UMIs were introduced during 5'RACE template-switching synthesis of TCR cDNA. TCRdb itself ran the 5' RACE reads through MiXCR, one entry per CDR3 protein. Among a few hundred thousand distinct CDR3 sequences, around 7% were seen once, and the ten largest hold over 15%. The source is a man aged 18 to 30 who received the YFV17D yellow fever vaccine. The rearrangement links TRBV4-2 to TRBJ2-5; D is perhaps TRBD2 (5 bases). Source: PBMCs, taken about 49 days after the first yellow fever vaccination. Here the CDR3 reads CASSQDNVGGETQYF. CDR3 in DNA: TGTGCCAGCAGCCAAGATAATGTAGGCGGGGAGACCCAGTACTTC.